A selection of T cell receptor beta chains follows, all from one sample in a study of shared clonotypes between healthy human individuals. The table came from immunoSEQ multiplex PCR; TCRdb's copy has only in-frame clones and leaves some out. The sample carries about 700,000 clones, over 65% recorded once. The sequencing input was memory CD4+ T cells sorted from blood. These receptors came from a woman aged 25 to 45 in good health. Both conserved end residues are part of each CDR3. The order of the fields is D gene, J gene, CDR3 length, clone size, V gene, CDR3 DNA, CDR3 protein. D genes are given only for firm matches. Size values are once, few and many counts, or a class for expanded clones, and some rows have none.

>TRBD2|TRBJ2-7|18|NA|TRBV5-1
TGCGCCAGCAGCTTGGCGTTAGCGGGAGTTGTGTACGGGTACGAGCAGTACTTC
CASSLALAGVVYGYEQYF
>NA|TRBJ2-7|14|NA|TRBV13
TGTGCCAGCAGCTTAGGCGTCCCTAGCGCGGAGCAGTACTTC
CASSLGVPSAEQYF
>NA|TRBJ1-1|14|NA|TRBV7-9
TGTGCCAGCAGACAACAGGGAACCCACACTGAAGCTTTCTTT
CASRQQGTHTEAFF
>TRBD1|TRBJ2-4|14|NA|TRBV7-2
TGTGCCAGCAGCTTAGGCAGACAGGGGAACATTCAGTACTTC
CASSLGRQGNIQYF
>NA|TRBJ1-4|17|few|TRBV5-4
TGTGCCAGCAGCAACCGTCGACAGTATGCAACTAATGAAAAACTGTTTTTT
CASSNRRQYATNEKLFF
>NA|TRBJ2-7|16|NA|TRBV27
TGTGCCAGCAGTTTTGGGCTCGGGACGGACGCCTACGAGCAGTACTTC
CASSFGLGTDAYEQYF
>TRBD2|TRBJ2-3|17|NA|TRBV25-1
TGTGCCAGCAGTGAATTGGGTAGCGGGAGCGGCACAGATACGCAGTATTTT
CASSELGSGSGTDTQYF
>TRBD2|TRBJ2-7|13|NA|TRBV29-1
TGCAGCGTCGGGACTAGCGGGTCCTACGAGCAGTACTTC
CSVGTSGSYEQYF
>TRBD2|TRBJ2-3|15|NA|TRBV7-9
TGTACCAGCAGCCCGACTAGCGGGAGGGCGGATACGCAGTATTTT
CTSSPTSGRADTQYF
>TRBD2|TRBJ2-7|16|NA|TRBV6-5
TGTGCCAGCAGTTACGGGGGACTAGCGGACTCCTACGAGCAGTACTTC
CASSYGGLADSYEQYF
>TRBD2|TRBJ2-1|16|NA|TRBV5-1
TGCGCCAGCAGCTTGGGGGCTAGCGGGGTCTACAATGAGCAGTTCTTC
CASSLGASGVYNEQFF
>TRBD2|TRBJ2-1|16|NA|TRBV19
TGTGCCAGTAGTATTGACCCCCTAAGCGGGAGGGGGGAGCAGTTCTTC
CASSIDPLSGRGEQFF
>TRBD2|TRBJ2-7|15|once|TRBV18
TGTGCCAGCTCAAGCGGGACTAGCGGGGGCTACGAGCAGTACTTC
CASSSGTSGGYEQYF
>TRBD2|TRBJ2-7|16|NA|TRBV11-2
TGTGCCAGCAGCTCAGGGAGGGATAGGCTTTCGCGCGAGCAGTACTTC
CASSSGRDRLSREQYF
>NA|TRBJ1-2|14|NA|TRBV11-2
TGTGCCAGCAGCCTCCAGAGGGAGAACTATGGCTACACCTTC
CASSLQRENYGYTF
>NA|TRBJ2-5|13|NA|TRBV7-2
TGTGCCAGCAGCTTAGCTTACCAAGAGACCCAGTACTTC
CASSLAYQETQYF
>TRBD2|TRBJ2-3|15|NA|TRBV7-9
TGTGCCAGCAGCGTACTAGCGGCAAGCACAGATACGCAGTATTTT
CASSVLAASTDTQYF
>TRBD1|TRBJ1-1|12|many|TRBV28
TGTGCCAGCAGTTTACCGACAGGGAGGGCTTTCTTT
CASSLPTGRAFF
>NA|TRBJ2-7|14|NA|TRBV28
TGTGCCAGCAGTTTAGGGGGGAGGACCTACGAGCAGTACTTC
CASSLGGRTYEQYF
>TRBD2|TRBJ2-1|13|NA|TRBV5-1
TGCGCCAGCAGCCTGGGACTAGCTAATGAGCAGTTCTTC
CASSLGLANEQFF
>NA|TRBJ2-3|15|NA|TRBV9
TGTGCCAGCACCGCCGGTGCAGGGAGCACAGATACGCAGTATTTT
CASTAGAGSTDTQYF
>TRBD1|TRBJ2-5|14|once|TRBV10-2
TGCGCCAGCAGTAGGGGGCGCGGTCAAGAGACCCAGTACTTC
CASSRGRGQETQYF
>NA|TRBJ2-3|11|NA|TRBV20-1
TGCAGTGCTGGCCCCCCAAATACGCAGTATTTT
CSAGPPNTQYF
>NA|TRBJ2-5|13|few|TRBV7-9
TGTGCCAGCAGCATGGGACCAGCGGGGACCCAGTACTTC
CASSMGPAGTQYF
>TRBD2|TRBJ2-1|18|NA|TRBV28
TGTGCCAGCAGTTCCCCCCCCACTAGCGGTAGAGGGTTTAGTGAGCAGTTCTTC
CASSSPPTSGRGFSEQFF
>NA|TRBJ2-7|14|NA|TRBV18
TGTGCCAGCTCACGGCTGCAGGGTTTGTACGAGCAGTACTTC
CASSRLQGLYEQYF
>TRBD1|TRBJ2-6|17|NA|TRBV7-9
TGTGCCAGCAGCACCCGGGACAGGGAGTCTGGGGCCAACGTCCTGACTTTC
CASSTRDRESGANVLTF
>TRBD1|TRBJ2-3|15|NA|TRBV19
TGTGCCAGTAGTAGACGGGACAGGGAGTTAGATACGCAGTATTTT
CASSRRDRELDTQYF
>NA|TRBJ2-3|16|NA|TRBV28
TGTGCCAGCCAAGGGGCTCCGGGACGGTACACAGATACGCAGTATTTT
CASQGAPGRYTDTQYF
>TRBD2|TRBJ2-3|16|NA|TRBV5-1
TGCGCCAGCAGCTTGACTAGCGGGAACTACGGGGATACGCAGTATTTT
CASSLTSGNYGDTQYF
>TRBD2|TRBJ2-2|15|few|TRBV15
TGTGCCACCAGAAGCGGACTAGCGGGCACCGGGGAGCTGTTTTTT
CATRSGLAGTGELFF
>TRBD1|TRBJ1-1|15|NA|TRBV7-2
TGTGCCAGCAACCACGGGGACAGACCGAACACTGAAGCTTTCTTT
CASNHGDRPNTEAFF
>NA|TRBJ2-5|13|NA|TRBV7-9
TGTGCCAGCAGCTTCTCTACGCAAGAGACCCAGTACTTC
CASSFSTQETQYF
>NA|TRBJ2-3|14|NA|TRBV19
TGTGCCAGTAGTAACGGAGGGGAAACAGATACGCAGTATTTT
CASSNGGETDTQYF
>TRBD2|TRBJ2-1|14|NA|TRBV5-1
TGCGCCAGCCAAATAGCGGGAGGGAACAATGAGCAGTTCTTC
CASQIAGGNNEQFF
>TRBD1|TRBJ1-1|14|few|TRBV27
TGTGCCAGCAGAACAGGGGTCCTGAACACTGAAGCTTTCTTT
CASRTGVLNTEAFF